A single sample is the source of the 6 T cell receptor beta chains below, sequenced in a study of Graves' ophthalmopathy and Graves' hyperthyroidism. RNA transcripts were the template, and TCR beta CDR3 regions were amplified from them. HTBI primers were employed in first-round RT-PCR, then a second-round multiplex PCR followed. Using its own MiXCR run on the multiplex PCR reads, TCRdb lists one record per CDR3 protein. The table includes hundreds of thousands of distinct CDR3 sequences, about 20% detected once. Sequencing was done on a sample of peripheral blood. The source is a woman aged 18-29 years with stable Graves' hyperthyroidism. Some clones in this sample may be carry-over from other donors' samples.

This clonotype showed up many times. The chain combines TRBV10-3 with TRBJ1-5; tentatively, D is TRBD1 (6 bases). CDR3 size: 14 residues. V lost 4 bases to trimming and J lost 7 bases, with 14 bases between them. The V gene's germline CDR1 is ENHRY and CDR2 SYGVKD. The CDR3 nucleotides read TGTGCCATCAGTGGCGGGGGGCTTGGCCAGCCCCAGCATTTT. Its protein is CAISGGGLGQPQHF.

This clonotype was observed many times. This chain connects TRBV28 to TRBJ2-7; 7 bases match TRBD1. Germline CDR1 is MDHEN and CDR2 is SYDVKM. The junction had 4 bases not matched to a gene; V was cut back by 6 bases and J by 2 bases. This CDR3 spans 13 amino acids. DNA of the CDR3: TGTGCCAGCAGGGGGGACAGCCCCTACGAGCAGTACTTC. Protein: CASRGDSPYEQYF.

The rearrangement joins TRBV30 to TRBJ1-1, with 8 nucleotides matching TRBD1. V gave up 1 base and J gave up 9 bases; unmatched junction bases: 16. CDR1 is GTSNPN and CDR2 is SVGIG in the germline V gene (reference sequence). This CDR3 is built from 16 residues. The CDR3 DNA reads TGTGCCTGGAGTGGACGACAGGGGATGGGGGTCATGAAAGCTTTCTTT. This sequence encodes CAWSGRQGMGVMKAFF.

This clonotype was seen many times. The chain carries TRBV11-2 and TRBJ2-6; D is ambiguous. The CDR3 runs to 14 residues. V lost 6 bases and J 0 bases, leaving 6 bases between the germline ends. CDR1 is SGHAT and CDR2 is FQNNGV in the germline V gene. The CDR3 protein is CASSSDSGANVLTF. CDR3 bases: TGTGCCAGCAGTTCGGACTCTGGGGCCAACGTCCTGACTTTC.

The chain carries TRBV19 and TRBJ2-7; 10 bases are a match to TRBD1. CDR1 LNHDA and CDR2 SQIVND come from the germline V gene (reference sequence). This CDR3 has 14 residues. The J segment lost 5 bases and the V segment lost 3 bases, leaving 4 bases of the junction unmatched. The CDR3 loop is CASSIGTGVNEQYF. The DNA of the CDR3 is TGTGCCAGTAGTATCGGGACAGGGGTTAACGAGCAGTACTTC.

The gene calls are TRBV4-1 and TRBJ2-5; D ambiguous. CDR3 length equals 14 residues. Germline assignment: CDR1 MGHRA and CDR2 YSYEKL. V lost 4 bases and J lost 1, with 10 bases in between. The CDR3 bases are TGCGCCAGCAGCCCCAGTGCCCTCCAAGAGACCCAGTACTTC. Its protein product is CASSPSALQETQYF.